The T cell receptor (beta chain) described here comes from a study of shared clonotypes between healthy human individuals. Libraries were prepared by immunoSEQ multiplex PCR; TCRdb keeps only in-frame clonotypes and omits some of them. The data hold around 940,000 clones, with over 60% observed a single time. Trimming took off 7 bases at V and 7 bases at J, with 14 bases between the two ends. The CDR3 covers 13 residues. Germline lookup yields CDR1 MNHNY and CDR2 SVGAGI (reference sequence). The chain employs TRBV6-6 and TRBJ1-5; D unclear. This sequence was found in a man younger than 35 in good health. Source material: memory CD4+ T cells sorted from blood. Subset given: CD45RA-negative fraction. The CDR3 region is CASTRQAGQPQHF. For the CDR3, the DNA is TGTGCCAGCACCCGCCAGGCGGGGCAGCCCCAGCATTTT.